A selection of T cell receptor beta chains follows, all from one sample in a study of CD8+CD57+ T cells in acquired aplastic anemia. From the reads, TCRdb called clonotypes with MiXCR, one entry per CDR3 protein. The sample has roughly 130,000 distinct CDR3 sequences; roughly 50% are singletons. Sequencing used sorted CD4+, CD8+, or CD8+CD57+ T cells (not recorded which) from PBMCs. These receptors originate from a human donor in good health, serving as a control. CDR3s include the opening cysteine and the closing phenylalanine or tryptophan. A D gene is named only where the DNA matches it firmly. A clone size is listed for some rows: how often the clone was seen (once, few, many), or a class if it is expanded.

abundance | j_gene | v_gene | d_gene | CDR3nt | CDR3aa
once | TRBJ1-6 | TRBV30 | . | TGTGCCTGGAGTAGGCCACCCCTCCACTTT | CAWSRPPLHF
many | TRBJ1-6 | TRBV3-1 | . | TGTGCCAGCAGCCGATACGGGACGGAGAATAATTCACCCCTCCACTTT | CASSRYGTENNSPLHF
many | TRBJ1-5 | TRBV5-1 | TRBD1 | TGCGCCAGCAGCCTGGGACAGATCAATCAGCCCCAGCATTTT | CASSLGQINQPQHF
many | TRBJ2-7 | TRBV6-5 | TRBD2 | TGTGCCAGCAGTTACGGGACTAGCGGGACCTACGAGCAGTACTTC | CASSYGTSGTYEQYF
few | TRBJ1-1 | TRBV29-1 | . | TGCAGCGTTGAGGTCGTTCTGGACACTGAAGCTTTCTTT | CSVEVVLDTEAFF
. | TRBJ1-2 | TRBV3-1 | TRBD1 | TGTGCCAGCAGCTGGGGGACAGGGGGAACTGGCTACACCTTC | CASSWGTGGTGYTF
. | TRBJ2-2 | TRBV7-2 | . | TGTGCCAGCAGCTTAGAGCGGACGAACACCGGGGAGCTGTTTTTT | CASSLERTNTGELFF
many | TRBJ1-5 | TRBV19 | TRBD1 | TGTGCCAGTAGTATCCGGACAGGGGGCGCCGATCAGCCCCAGCATTTT | CASSIRTGGADQPQHF
. | TRBJ2-3 | TRBV15 | . | TGTGCCACCAGCACAGAGTTGGAGCGAGCGGGAGATACGCAGTATTTT | CATSTELERAGDTQYF
many | TRBJ1-6 | TRBV7-8 | . | TGTGCCAGCAGCCGGGACATCTCGAGCTCCTATAATTCACCCCTCCACTTT | CASSRDISSSYNSPLHF
many | TRBJ2-1 | TRBV20-1 | TRBD2 | TGCAGTGCTAATCCGCCGCTCCTAGCCGCGGGGGGAGGGAATGAGCAGTTCTTC | CSANPPLLAAGGGNEQFF
few | TRBJ2-7 | TRBV20-1 | TRBD1 | TGCAGTGCCCAAAACGGGACAGGGATTAACGAGCAGTACTTC | CSAQNGTGINEQYF
once | TRBJ2-2 | TRBV15 | . | TGTGCCACCAGCTTGCGGACGTCCGCCGGGGAGCTGTTTTTT | CATSLRTSAGELFF
. | TRBJ2-3 | TRBV6-4 | TRBD1 | TGTGCCAGTTTGGACAGGCGCACAGATACGCAGTATTTT | CASLDRRTDTQYF
many | TRBJ2-2 | TRBV7-9 | . | TGTGCCAGCACAAACAGGGTCAACACCGGGGAGCTGTTTTTT | CASTNRVNTGELFF
many | TRBJ1-5 | TRBV7-2 | . | TGTGCCAGCAGCCGGGACAGCAATCAGCCCCAGCATTTT | CASSRDSNQPQHF
many | TRBJ2-7 | TRBV19 | TRBD2 | TGTGCCAGTAGGGGACTATCCGTCTCAGACGAGCAGTACTTC | CASRGLSVSDEQYF
many | TRBJ2-7 | TRBV13 | TRBD2 | TGTGCCAGCAGCCGGACGGGCGGGGGGGCCTACGAGCAGTACTTC | CASSRTGGGAYEQYF
. | TRBJ1-6 | TRBV6-2/TRBV6-3 | TRBD1 | TGTGCCAGCAGCGATACAGGGGGCTCACCCCTCCACTTT | CASSDTGGSPLHF
. | TRBJ2-5 | TRBV7-9 | . | TGTGCCAGCAGCTTAGCGAGGAGTCGCCAAGAGACCCAGTACTTC | CASSLARSRQETQYF
. | TRBJ1-1 | TRBV20-1 | . | TGCAGTGCTGGCTCTGGGACCAACACTGAAGCTTTCTTT | CSAGSGTNTEAFF
. | TRBJ2-3 | TRBV4-3 | . | TGCGCCAGCAGCCAAGATCGGATGGGCACAGATACGCAGTATTTT | CASSQDRMGTDTQYF
. | TRBJ2-7 | TRBV19 | . | TGTGCCAGTAGTATAGAAGGGAGGTACGAGCAGTACTTC | CASSIEGRYEQYF
. | TRBJ2-7 | TRBV7-2 | TRBD2 | TGTGCCAGCAGCTTCGGGAGGGACTACGAGCAGTACTTC | CASSFGRDYEQYF
. | TRBJ2-1 | TRBV2 | . | TGTGCCAGCAAGGGCCTCAGCGGCTCCTACAATGAGCAGTTCTTC | CASKGLSGSYNEQFF
. | TRBJ1-1 | TRBV29-1 | TRBD1 | TGCAGCGTTGAAAGGGGACAGGGCGAAGCTTTCTTT | CSVERGQGEAFF
few | TRBJ2-1 | TRBV29-1 | . | TGCAGCACCGGGACGGAGACCTACAATGAGCAGTTCTTC | CSTGTETYNEQFF
. | TRBJ1-2 | TRBV4-2 | . | TGTGCCAGCAGCCAAGAACCGGGATATGGCTACACCTTC | CASSQEPGYGYTF
many | TRBJ2-7 | TRBV28 | TRBD1 | TGTGCCAGCAGTTTGGAACAGGGGTTCTACGAGCAGTACTTC | CASSLEQGFYEQYF
many | TRBJ2-1 | TRBV30 | . | TGTGCCTGGGACATGGGATTCAATGAGCAGTTCTTC | CAWDMGFNEQFF
. | TRBJ1-6 | TRBV7-3 | . | TGTGCCAGCAGCTCGACATATGGTAATTCACCCCTCCACTTT | CASSSTYGNSPLHF
. | TRBJ1-1 | TRBV19 | . | TGTGCCAGTAGTACACCAGACTCGATTGACACTGAAGCTTTCTTT | CASSTPDSIDTEAFF
. | TRBJ2-1 | TRBV6-1 | TRBD1 | TGTGCCAGCAGCCCATTCCCGGGACAGAACAATGAGCAGTTCTTC | CASSPFPGQNNEQFF
many | TRBJ1-2 | TRBV12-3/TRBV12-4 | . | TGTGCCAGCAGTTTAGCTAGAGGGGCGAGGACTAACTATGGCTACACCTTC | CASSLARGARTNYGYTF
. | TRBJ1-2 | TRBV5-1 | TRBD1 | TGCGCCAGCAGCTTGGAATGGACAGGGGGCTCAAGCTATGGCTACACCTTC | CASSLEWTGGSSYGYTF
. | TRBJ1-1 | TRBV29-1 | . | TGCAGCGTTGAGATGACAAATCCCGGTGAAGCTTTCTTT | CSVEMTNPGEAFF
. | TRBJ2-5 | TRBV7-2 | TRBD2 | TGTGCCAGCAGCTCCCTAGCGGGGGGCAACCAAGAGACCCAGTACTTC | CASSSLAGGNQETQYF